These T cell receptor beta chains were read from a single sample in a study of Graves' ophthalmopathy and Graves' hyperthyroidism. TCRdb fed the multiplex PCR reads into MiXCR, producing one record per CDR3 protein. The top ten clones hold about 46% of a sample with a few hundred thousand distinct CDR3 sequences, about 22% of them seen once. The source material was peripheral blood. These TCRs come from a woman between 50 and 59 years old with Graves' ophthalmopathy. Both conserved end residues are part of each CDR3. The order of the fields is D gene, V gene, clone size, J gene, CDR3 DNA, CDR3 protein. D genes are given only for firm matches. Where a row states a size, it is once, few, many or the class of an expanded clone; other rows omit it.

>TRBD1|TRBV9|many|TRBJ2-5
TGTGCCAGCAGCCCCCGGGGCAGGGGGCCGGAGACCCAGTACTTC
CASSPRGRGPETQYF
>.|TRBV4-2|.|TRBJ2-2
TGTGCCAGCAGTTTTAATCAAGGTTCCGGGGAGCTGTTTTTT
CASSFNQGSGELFF
>.|TRBV20-1|few|TRBJ2-7
TGCAGTGCTAGTAAACGGGATACCTACGAGCAGTACTTC
CSASKRDTYEQYF
>TRBD2|TRBV29-1|many|TRBJ2-7
TGCAGCGTCTCCGGGACTAGCGACGAGCAGTACTTC
CSVSGTSDEQYF
>.|TRBV6-5|.|TRBJ1-2
TGTGCCAGCAGTTACGGAGGGGGGCCTGGTGGCTACACCTTC
CASSYGGGPGGYTF
>TRBD1|TRBV12-3/TRBV12-4|.|TRBJ2-7
TGTGCCAGCAGCCCGGACAGGACCTACTCCTACGAGCAGTACTTC
CASSPDRTYSYEQYF
>.|TRBV7-9|many|TRBJ1-5
TGTGCCAGCAGCAACAAGGATCAGCCCCAGCATTTT
CASSNKDQPQHF
>TRBD1|TRBV6-9|.|TRBJ2-7
TGTGCCAGCAGTCCGGATTCAGGACAGGGCCCTACCTACGAGCAGTACTTC
CASSPDSGQGPTYEQYF
>.|TRBV30|.|TRBJ1-2
TGTGCCTGGAGTGTTTGGGGGAACTATGGCTACACCTTC
CAWSVWGNYGYTF
>.|TRBV7-2|.|TRBJ2-7
TGTGCCAGCAGCTTACGTAGTGCCGAGCAGTACTTC
CASSLRSAEQYF
>.|TRBV15|.|TRBJ2-2
TGTGCCACCAGCAGGTTTACTACCGGGGAGCTGTTTTTT
CATSRFTTGELFF
>.|TRBV18|few|TRBJ1-2
TGTGCCAGCTCACAAACGTATGACCAGGGGCATGGCTACACCTTC
CASSQTYDQGHGYTF
>TRBD1|TRBV29-1|many|TRBJ2-7
TGCAGCGTGAGGACAGGATCCTCCTACGAGCAGTACTTC
CSVRTGSSYEQYF
>TRBD2|TRBV29-1|many|TRBJ2-5
TGCAGCGTCGGACGGGGGGGATTTGGGACCCAGTACTTC
CSVGRGGFGTQYF
>.|TRBV7-6|many|TRBJ2-7
TGTGCCAGCAGCGCCGGGACCCTGGGGTCCTACGAGCAGTACTTC
CASSAGTLGSYEQYF
>TRBD1|TRBV15|many|TRBJ2-4
TGTGCCACCAGCAGAGTGGGAAGGGGACAGGGCATAGCCAAAAACATTCAGTACTTC
CATSRVGRGQGIAKNIQYF
>TRBD1|TRBV6-1|many|TRBJ2-5
TGTGCCAGCAGTGGAACGACAGGGCCAGAGACCCAGTACTTC
CASSGTTGPETQYF
>TRBD1|TRBV7-8|few|TRBJ2-5
TGTGCCAGCAGCTTAGACAGGGGACATCAAGAGACCCAGTACTTC
CASSLDRGHQETQYF
>.|TRBV5-1|many|TRBJ1-1
TGCGCCAGCAGCCCCAATATTGACAGAACCACAGCTTTCTTT
CASSPNIDRTTAFF
>.|TRBV7-2|many|TRBJ1-5
TGTGCCAGCAGCACAGTTGGTACACAGAATCAGCCCCAGCATTTT
CASSTVGTQNQPQHF
>TRBD2|TRBV28|few|TRBJ2-7
TGTGCCAGCAGTCTTAGCGGGAGAGGGACCTACGAGCAGTACTTC
CASSLSGRGTYEQYF
>TRBD2|TRBV7-9|many|TRBJ2-7
TGTGCCAGCAGCTACTGGACTAGCGGGAGTAGAGAGCAGTACTTC
CASSYWTSGSREQYF
>.|TRBV19|many|TRBJ1-1
TGTGCCAGTAGTATCAGAGGGAACACTGAAGCTTTCTTT
CASSIRGNTEAFF
>TRBD2|TRBV24-1|many|TRBJ2-5
TGTGCCACCAGTGACTTCGGACTAGCGGGGGGCCTACAAGAGACCCAGTACTTC
CATSDFGLAGGLQETQYF
>.|TRBV5-1|.|TRBJ2-3
TGCGCCAGCAGCGCGGACGTATCTATCACAGATACGCAGTATTTT
CASSADVSITDTQYF
>.|TRBV19|.|TRBJ1-1
TGTGCCAGTAGTTTCCACCAGAAGGGAACTGAAGCTTTCTTT
CASSFHQKGTEAFF
>.|TRBV30|few|TRBJ2-7
TGTGCCTGGAGTTTGGCGGGGAACTCCTACGAGCAGTACTTC
CAWSLAGNSYEQYF
>.|TRBV6-2/TRBV6-3|many|TRBJ1-1
TGTGCCAGCAGAGACAGGAAAGGCAGCACTGAAGCTTTCTTT
CASRDRKGSTEAFF
>.|TRBV5-5|many|TRBJ2-5
TGTGCCAGCAATCCACCTCTTCAGACCCAGTACTTC
CASNPPLQTQYF